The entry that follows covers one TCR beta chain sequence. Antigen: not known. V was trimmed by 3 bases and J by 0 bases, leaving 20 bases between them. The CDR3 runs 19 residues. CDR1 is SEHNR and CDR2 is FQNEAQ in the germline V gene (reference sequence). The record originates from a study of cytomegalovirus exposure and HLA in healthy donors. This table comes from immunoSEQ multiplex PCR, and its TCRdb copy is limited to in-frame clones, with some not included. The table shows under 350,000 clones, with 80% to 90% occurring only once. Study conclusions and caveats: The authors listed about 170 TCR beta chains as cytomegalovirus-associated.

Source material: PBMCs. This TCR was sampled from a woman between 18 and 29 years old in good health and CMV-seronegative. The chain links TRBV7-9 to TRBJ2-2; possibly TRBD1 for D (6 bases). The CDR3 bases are TGTGCCAGCAGCTTTTCCCCCCGGTGGACAGCGGCGAACACCGGGGAGCTGTTTTTT. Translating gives CASSFSPRWTAANTGELFF.